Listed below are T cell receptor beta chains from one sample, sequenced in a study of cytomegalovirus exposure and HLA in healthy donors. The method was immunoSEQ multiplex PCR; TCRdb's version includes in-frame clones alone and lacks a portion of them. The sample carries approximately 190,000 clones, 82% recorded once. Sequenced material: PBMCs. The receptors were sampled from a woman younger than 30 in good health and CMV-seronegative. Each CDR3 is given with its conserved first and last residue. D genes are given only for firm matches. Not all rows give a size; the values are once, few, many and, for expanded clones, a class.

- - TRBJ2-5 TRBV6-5 TGTGCCAGCAGTTTAATGACATCTGGAGGGGACCAGTACTTC CASSLMTSGGDQYF
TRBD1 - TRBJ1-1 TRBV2 TGTGCCAGCAGTGAAGCCCCTCCCGGGACAGGAGGGAACACTGAAGCTTTCTTT CASSEAPPGTGGNTEAFF
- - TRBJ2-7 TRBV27 TGTGCCAGTGGGGGGCGGGAGAGGGGCTACGAGCAGTACTTC CASGGRERGYEQYF
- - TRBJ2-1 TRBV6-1 TGTGCCAGTTCCTCCACAGGGATGGGTGAGCAGTTCTTC CASSSTGMGEQFF
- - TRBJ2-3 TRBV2 TGTGCCAGCAGTGGGGCGAGGGCGAGCACAGATACGCAGTATTTT CASSGARASTDTQYF
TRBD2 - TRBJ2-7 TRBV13 TGTGCCAGCAGGCGGAGGACTAGCTCCTACGAGCAGTACTTC CASRRRTSSYEQYF
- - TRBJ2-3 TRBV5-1 TGCGCCAGCAGCTTGGAAAGGCGGGGATCTAGCACAGATACGCAGTATTTT CASSLERRGSSTDTQYF
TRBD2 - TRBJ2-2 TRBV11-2 TGTGCCAGCAGCTTACCGGGACTAGCGCAGACCGGGGAGCTGTTTTTT CASSLPGLAQTGELFF
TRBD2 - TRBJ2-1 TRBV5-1 TGCGCCAGCAGCTTCGGACTAGCGGGGTCTGAGCAGTTCTTC CASSFGLAGSEQFF
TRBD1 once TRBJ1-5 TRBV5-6 TGTGCCAGCAGCATACAGGGGGTCAATCAGCCCCAGCATTTT CASSIQGVNQPQHF
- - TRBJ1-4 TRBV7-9 TGTGCCAGCAGCCGGGGGGGGGCGATGAATGAAAAACTGTTTTTT CASSRGGAMNEKLFF
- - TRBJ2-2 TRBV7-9 TGTGCCAGCAGCTTAGCAGGGGCCACCACCGGGGAGCTGTTTTTT CASSLAGATTGELFF
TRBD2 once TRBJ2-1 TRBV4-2 TGTGCCAGCAGCCCCCGGGGCGGGGGCAATGAGCAGTTCTTC CASSPRGGGNEQFF
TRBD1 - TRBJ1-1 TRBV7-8 TGTGCCAGCAGCCTCGCCAACAGGGGGTCCACTGAAGCTTTCTTT CASSLANRGSTEAFF
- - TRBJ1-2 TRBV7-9 TGTTCCAGCAGCCCCCCAGGGTTAGGGGGCTACACCTTC CSSSPPGLGGYTF
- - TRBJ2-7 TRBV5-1 TGCGCCAGCAGCTTCAAACTTAGCGGAGACCCCTACGAGCAGTACTTC CASSFKLSGDPYEQYF
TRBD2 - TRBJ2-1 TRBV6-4 TGTGCCAGCAGTGACGGGACTAGTGTCGAGCAGTTCTTC CASSDGTSVEQFF
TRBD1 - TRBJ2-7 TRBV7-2 TGTGCCAGCAGCGCCCGGGACAGGGGATACGAGCAGTACTTC CASSARDRGYEQYF
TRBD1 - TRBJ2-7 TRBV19 TGTGCCAGTAGTGAATGGGACAGGGAATACGAGCAGTACTTC CASSEWDREYEQYF